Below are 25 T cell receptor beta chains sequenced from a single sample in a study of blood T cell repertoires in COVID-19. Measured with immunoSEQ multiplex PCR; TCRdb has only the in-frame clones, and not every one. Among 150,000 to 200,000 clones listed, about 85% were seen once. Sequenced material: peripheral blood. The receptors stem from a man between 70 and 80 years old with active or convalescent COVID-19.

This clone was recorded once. This chain's CDR3 is CASSKVWTGLNTIYF. Here the CDR3 DNA reads TGTGCCAGCAGCAAAGTGTGGACAGGACTAAACACCATATATTTT. The genes are TRBV21-1 and TRBJ1-3; TRBD1 is taken as the D call from the table, unchecked against the DNA. TRBV21-1 is a pseudogene locus. The CDR3 has 15 amino acids.

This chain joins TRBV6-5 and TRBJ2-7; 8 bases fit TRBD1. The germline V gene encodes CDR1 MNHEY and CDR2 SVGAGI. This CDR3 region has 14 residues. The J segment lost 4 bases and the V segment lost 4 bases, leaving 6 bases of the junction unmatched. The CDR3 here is CASSSPGTGYEQYF. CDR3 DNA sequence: TGTGCCAGCAGTTCTCCCGGGACAGGATACGAGCAGTACTTC.

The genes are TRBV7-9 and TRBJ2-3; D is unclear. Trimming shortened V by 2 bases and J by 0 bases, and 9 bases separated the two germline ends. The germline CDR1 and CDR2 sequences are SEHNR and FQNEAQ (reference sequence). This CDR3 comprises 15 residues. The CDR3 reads CASSLPGGSTDTQYF. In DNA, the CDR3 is TGTGCCAGCAGCTTACCCGGCGGAAGCACAGATACGCAGTATTTT.

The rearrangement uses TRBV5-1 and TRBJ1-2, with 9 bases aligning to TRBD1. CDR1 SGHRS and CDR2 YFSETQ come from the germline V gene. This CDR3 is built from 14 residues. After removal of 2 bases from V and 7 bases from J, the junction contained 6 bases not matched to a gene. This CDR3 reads CASSLPQGATGYTF. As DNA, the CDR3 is TGCGCCAGCAGCTTACCACAGGGGGCGACTGGCTACACCTTC.

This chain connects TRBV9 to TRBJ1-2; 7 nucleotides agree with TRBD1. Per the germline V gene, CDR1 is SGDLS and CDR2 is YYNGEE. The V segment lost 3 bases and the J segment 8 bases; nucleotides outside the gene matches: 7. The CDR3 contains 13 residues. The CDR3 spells CASSDTGARGYTF. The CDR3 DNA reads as TGTGCCAGCAGCGATACAGGGGCGAGGGGCTACACCTTC. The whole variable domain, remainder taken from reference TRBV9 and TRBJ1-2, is DSGVTQTPKHLITATGQRVTLRCSPRSGDLSVYWYQQSLDQGLQFLIQYYNGEERAKGNILERFSAQQFPDLHSELNLSSLELGDSALYFCASSDTGARGYTFGSGTRLTVV.

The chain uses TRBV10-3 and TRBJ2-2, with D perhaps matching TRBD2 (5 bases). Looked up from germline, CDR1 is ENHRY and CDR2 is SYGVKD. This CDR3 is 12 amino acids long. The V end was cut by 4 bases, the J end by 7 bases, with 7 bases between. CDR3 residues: CAISGTSGELFF. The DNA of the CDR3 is TGTGCCATCAGTGGAACTAGCGGGGAGCTGTTTTTT.

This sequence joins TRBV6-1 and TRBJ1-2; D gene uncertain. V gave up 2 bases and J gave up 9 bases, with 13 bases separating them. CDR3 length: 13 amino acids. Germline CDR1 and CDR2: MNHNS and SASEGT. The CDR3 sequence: CASSESRTLSYTF. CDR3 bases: TGTGCCAGCAGTGAAAGTCGGACTCTGAGCTACACCTTC.

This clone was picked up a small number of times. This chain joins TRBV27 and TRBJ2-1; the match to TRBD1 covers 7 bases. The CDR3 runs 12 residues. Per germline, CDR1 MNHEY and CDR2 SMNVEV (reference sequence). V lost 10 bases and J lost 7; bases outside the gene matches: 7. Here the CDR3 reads CATQQGRNEQFF. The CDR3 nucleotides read TGTGCCACCCAACAGGGGCGGAATGAGCAGTTCTTC.

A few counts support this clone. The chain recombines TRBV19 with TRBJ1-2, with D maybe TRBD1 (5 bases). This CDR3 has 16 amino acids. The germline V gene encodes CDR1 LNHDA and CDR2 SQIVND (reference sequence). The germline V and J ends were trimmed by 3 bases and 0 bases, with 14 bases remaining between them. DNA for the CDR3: TGTGCCAGTAGTATTCTTAGGCAGGGATCTAACTATGGCTACACCTTC. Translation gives CASSILRQGSNYGYTF.

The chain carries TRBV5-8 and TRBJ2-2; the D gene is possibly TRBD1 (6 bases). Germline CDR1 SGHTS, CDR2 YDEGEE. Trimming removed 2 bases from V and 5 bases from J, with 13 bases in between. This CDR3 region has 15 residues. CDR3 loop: CASSFYGTLTGELFF. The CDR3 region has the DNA TGTGCCAGCAGCTTTTACGGGACACTAACCGGGGAGCTGTTTTTT.

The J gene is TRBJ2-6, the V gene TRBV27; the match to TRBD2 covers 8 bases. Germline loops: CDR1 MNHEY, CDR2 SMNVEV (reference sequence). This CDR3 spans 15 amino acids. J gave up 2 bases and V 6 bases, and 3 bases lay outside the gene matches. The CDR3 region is CASRREGAGANVLTF. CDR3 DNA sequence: TGTGCCAGCAGACGGGAGGGGGCTGGGGCCAACGTCCTGACTTTC. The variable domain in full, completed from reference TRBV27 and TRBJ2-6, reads EAQVTQNPRYLITVTGKKLTVTCSQNMNHEYMSWYRQDPGLGLRQIYYSMNVEVTDKGDVPEGYKVSRKEKRNFPLILESPSPNQTSLYFCASRREGAGANVLTFGAGSRLTVL.

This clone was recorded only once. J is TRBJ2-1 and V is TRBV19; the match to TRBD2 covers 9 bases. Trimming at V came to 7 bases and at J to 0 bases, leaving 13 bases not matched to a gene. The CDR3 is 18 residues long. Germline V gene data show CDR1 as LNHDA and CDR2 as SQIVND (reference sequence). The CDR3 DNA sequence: TGTGCCAGTAAAGGTCTGGGCGGGGGGGCTAGCTCCTACAATGAGCAGTTCTTC. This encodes CASKGLGGGASSYNEQFF.

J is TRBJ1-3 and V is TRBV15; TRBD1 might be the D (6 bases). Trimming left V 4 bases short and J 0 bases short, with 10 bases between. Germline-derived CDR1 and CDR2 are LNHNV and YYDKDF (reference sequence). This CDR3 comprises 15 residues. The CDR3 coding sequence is TGTGCCACCAGCACCCGGACAGTCTCTGGAAACACCATATATTTT. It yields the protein CATSTRTVSGNTIYF.

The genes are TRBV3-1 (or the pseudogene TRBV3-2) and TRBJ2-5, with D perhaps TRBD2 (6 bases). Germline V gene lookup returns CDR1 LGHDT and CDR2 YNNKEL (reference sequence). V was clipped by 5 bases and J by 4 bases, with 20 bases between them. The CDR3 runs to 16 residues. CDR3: CASSSRLGPISETQYF. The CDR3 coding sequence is TGTGCCAGCAGCTCCCGACTAGGGCCTATTTCAGAGACCCAGTACTTC.

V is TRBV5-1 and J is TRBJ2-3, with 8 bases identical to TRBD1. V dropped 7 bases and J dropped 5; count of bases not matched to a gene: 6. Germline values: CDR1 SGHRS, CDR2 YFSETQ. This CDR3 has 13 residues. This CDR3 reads CASVRGPGDTQYF. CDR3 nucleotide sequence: TGCGCCAGCGTCAGGGGGCCCGGAGATACGCAGTATTTT.

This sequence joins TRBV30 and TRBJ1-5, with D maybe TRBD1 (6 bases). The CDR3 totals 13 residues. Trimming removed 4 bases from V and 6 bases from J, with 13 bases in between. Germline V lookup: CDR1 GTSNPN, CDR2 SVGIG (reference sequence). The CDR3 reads CAWTTGIAQPQHF. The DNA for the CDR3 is TGTGCCTGGACAACAGGGATCGCTCAGCCCCAGCATTTT.

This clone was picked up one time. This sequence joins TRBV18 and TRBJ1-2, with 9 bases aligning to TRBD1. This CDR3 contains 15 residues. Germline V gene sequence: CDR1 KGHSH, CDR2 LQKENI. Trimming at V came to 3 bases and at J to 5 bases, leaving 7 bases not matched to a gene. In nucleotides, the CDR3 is TGTGCCAGCTCACCGGGGACAGGGAGCCGGTATGGCTACACCTTC. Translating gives CASSPGTGSRYGYTF.

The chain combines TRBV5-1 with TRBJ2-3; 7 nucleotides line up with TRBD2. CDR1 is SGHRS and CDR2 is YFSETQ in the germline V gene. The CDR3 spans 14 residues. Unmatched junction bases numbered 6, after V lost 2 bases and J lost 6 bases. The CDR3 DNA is TGCGCCAGCAGCTTCTGGGAGGGTCAGGATACGCAGTATTTT. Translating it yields CASSFWEGQDTQYF.

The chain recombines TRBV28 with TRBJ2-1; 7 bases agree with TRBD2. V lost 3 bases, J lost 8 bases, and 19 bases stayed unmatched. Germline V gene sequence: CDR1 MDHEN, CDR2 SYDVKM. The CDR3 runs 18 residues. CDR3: CASSFGAGVSILIHEQFF. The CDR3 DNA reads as TGTGCCAGCAGTTTCGGGGCGGGGGTTTCAATCTTAATACATGAGCAGTTCTTC.

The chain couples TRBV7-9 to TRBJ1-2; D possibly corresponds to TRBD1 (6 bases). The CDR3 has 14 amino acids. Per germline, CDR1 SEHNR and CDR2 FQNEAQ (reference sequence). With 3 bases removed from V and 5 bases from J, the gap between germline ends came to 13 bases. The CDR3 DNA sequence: TGTGCCAGCAGCTTTAATTCAGGGGTGTATGGCTACACCTTC. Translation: CASSFNSGVYGYTF. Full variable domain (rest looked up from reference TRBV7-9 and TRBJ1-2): DTGVSQNPRHKITKRGQNVTFRCDPISEHNRLYWYRQTLGQGPEFLTYFQNEAQLEKSRLLSDRFSAERPKGSFSTLEIQRTEQGDSAMYLCASSFNSGVYGYTFGSGTRLTVV.

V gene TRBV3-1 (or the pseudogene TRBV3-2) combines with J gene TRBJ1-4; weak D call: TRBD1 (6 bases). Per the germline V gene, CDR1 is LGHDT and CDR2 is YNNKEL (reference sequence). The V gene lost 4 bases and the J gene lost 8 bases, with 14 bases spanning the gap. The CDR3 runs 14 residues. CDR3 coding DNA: TGTGCCAGCAGCCTCCGGGGGGCGGGCGAAAAACTGTTTTTT. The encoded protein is CASSLRGAGEKLFF.

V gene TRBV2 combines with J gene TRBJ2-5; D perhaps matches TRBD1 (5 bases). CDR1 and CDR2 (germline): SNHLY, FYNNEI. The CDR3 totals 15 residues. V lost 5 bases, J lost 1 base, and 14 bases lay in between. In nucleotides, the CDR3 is TGTGCCAGCAGTCCGGAACAGGCGACCCAAGAGACCCAGTACTTC. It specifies CASSPEQATQETQYF. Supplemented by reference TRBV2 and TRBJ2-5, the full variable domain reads EPEVTQTPSHQVTQMGQEVILRCVPISNHLYFYWYRQILGQKVEFLVSFYNNEISEKSEIFDDQFSVERPDGSNFTLKIRSTKLEDSAMYFCASSPEQATQETQYFGPGTRLLVL.

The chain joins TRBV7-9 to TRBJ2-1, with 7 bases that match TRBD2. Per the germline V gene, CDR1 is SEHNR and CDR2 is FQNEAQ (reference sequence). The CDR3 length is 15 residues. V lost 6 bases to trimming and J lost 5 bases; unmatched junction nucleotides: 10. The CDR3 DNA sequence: TGTGCCAGCAGTCCGACCGGGACTACTGACAATGAGCAGTTCTTC. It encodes CASSPTGTTDNEQFF. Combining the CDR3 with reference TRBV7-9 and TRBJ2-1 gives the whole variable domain DTGVSQNPRHKITKRGQNVTFRCDPISEHNRLYWYRQTLGQGPEFLTYFQNEAQLEKSRLLSDRFSAERPKGSFSTLEIQRTEQGDSAMYLCASSPTGTTDNEQFFGPGTRLTVL.

CDR3 DNA: TGTGCCAGCAGGGACCTTAGCGGGGGCAACAATGAGCAGTTCTTC. Its translation is CASRDLSGGNNEQFF. The chain recombines TRBV28 with TRBJ2-1; 9 bases match TRBD2. This CDR3 contains 15 residues. The V gene's germline CDR1 is MDHEN and CDR2 SYDVKM. The ends lost 6 bases at V and 5 bases at J; junction bases unmatched: 8. The full variable domain, its missing parts supplied by reference TRBV28 and TRBJ2-1, is DVKVTQSSRYLVKRTGEKVFLECVQDMDHENMFWYRQDPGLGLRLIYFSYDVKMKEKGDIPEGYSVSREKKERFSLILESASTNQTSMYLCASRDLSGGNNEQFFGPGTRLTVL.

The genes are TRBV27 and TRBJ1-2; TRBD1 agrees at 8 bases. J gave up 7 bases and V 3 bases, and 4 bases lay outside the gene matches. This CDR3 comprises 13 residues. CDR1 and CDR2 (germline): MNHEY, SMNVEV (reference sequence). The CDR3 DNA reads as TGTGCCAGCAGTTTTCAGGGGGCACTTGGCTACACCTTC. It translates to CASSFQGALGYTF.